The T cell receptor (beta chain) described here comes from a study of naive and memory T cell subsets. Overall study results and limits: A few larger clonotypes appeared in naive repertoires, especially CD8, possibly memory cells re-expressing CD45RA.

About this clonotype: Its target is unknown.

V lost 4 bases, J lost 6 bases, and 13 bases lay in between. Per germline, CDR1 SGHAT and CDR2 FQDESV (reference sequence). The CDR3 is 14 amino acids. An equimolar mix of two oligonucleotides served as the beta constant-region primer for TRBC1 and TRBC2. Ligated cDNA was amplified by four rounds of PCR with nested alpha and beta constant-region primers and SP2. TCRdb re-derived calls from the UMI-ligation and nested PCR reads in MiXCR, one entry per CDR3 protein. The sample lists over 110,000 distinct CDR3 sequences; approximately 20% were seen once. The chain recombines TRBV11-1 with TRBJ2-1; D gene uncertain. Sequenced: naive CD8+ T cells from blood. The receptor's source is a human donor in good health. The CDR3 region is CASSYRGFGNEQFF. CDR3 DNA: TGTGCCAGCAGCTATCGAGGATTTGGCAATGAGCAGTTCTTC.